These T cell receptor beta chains were read from a single sample in a study of Ad26.COV2.S vaccination and SARS-CoV-2 variants. Sequencing was performed with immunoSEQ multiplex PCR; in TCRdb, only in-frame clones are kept and a portion is missing. Of hundreds of thousands of clones in the sample, approximately 92% were seen once. Source: peripheral blood, taken in a trial of Ad26.COV2.S vaccine versus placebo. The receptors stem from a person aged 18-65 years who received the Ad26.COV2.S COVID-19 vaccine or a placebo. Both conserved end residues are part of each CDR3. A D gene is named only where the DNA matches it firmly. Only part of the rows carry a size: once, few, many, or a class if the clone is expanded.

J: TRBJ1-4
D: NA
V: TRBV6-5
size: once
DNA: TGTGCCAGCAGTCCAGGCGGCCGTAATGAAAAACTGTTTTTT
CDR3: CASSPGGRNEKLFF

J: TRBJ2-3
D: TRBD2
V: TRBV28
size: NA
DNA: TGTGCCAGCACCCTCGGCGGTGTAGCGGGGATCACAGATACGCAGTATTTT
CDR3: CASTLGGVAGITDTQYF

J: TRBJ2-5
D: TRBD2
V: TRBV7-2
size: NA
DNA: TGTGCCAGCAGCTTAGGAGCGGAGATGGGGGGGGCCCAGTACTTC
CDR3: CASSLGAEMGGAQYF

J: TRBJ2-3
D: NA
V: TRBV29-1
size: NA
DNA: TGCAGCGTGACTGAGGGGGGGGTTAATACGCAGTATTTT
CDR3: CSVTEGGVNTQYF

J: TRBJ2-1
D: TRBD1
V: TRBV6-5
size: NA
DNA: TGTGCCAGCACCCTAGACAGGGCCCCCTACAATGAGCAGTTCTTC
CDR3: CASTLDRAPYNEQFF

J: TRBJ1-2
D: NA
V: TRBV2
size: NA
DNA: TGTGCCAGCAGGCAAACCGTACTCGAGAATGGCTACACCTTC
CDR3: CASRQTVLENGYTF

J: TRBJ1-2
D: NA
V: TRBV6-2/TRBV6-3
size: NA
DNA: TGTGCCAGCAGTGCGAGTGAGAATGGCTACACCTTC
CDR3: CASSASENGYTF

J: TRBJ2-3
D: NA
V: TRBV6-5
size: NA
DNA: TGTGCCAGCAGTTACGGGGGGGCAGTAGATACGCAGTATTTT
CDR3: CASSYGGAVDTQYF

J: TRBJ1-1
D: NA
V: TRBV28
size: NA
DNA: TGTGCCAGCAGAGGTCCAGGGGAACCTCGAGATGCTTTCTTT
CDR3: CASRGPGEPRDAFF

J: TRBJ1-2
D: NA
V: TRBV9
size: NA
DNA: TGTGCCAGCAGCCCCCGTCCGGGTCCGTTAGCTAACTATGGCTACACCTTC
CDR3: CASSPRPGPLANYGYTF

J: TRBJ1-1
D: NA
V: TRBV28
size: NA
DNA: TGTGCCAGCAGTTTCTCCTGGGAAGCTTTCTTT
CDR3: CASSFSWEAFF

J: TRBJ1-4
D: NA
V: TRBV7-8
size: NA
DNA: TGTGCCAGCAGCTTACGGGAAAAACTGTTTTTT
CDR3: CASSLREKLFF

J: TRBJ1-1
D: NA
V: TRBV21-1
size: NA
DNA: TGTGCCAGCAGCAAAGGGCGACAGGGCTGGAACACTGAAGCTTTCTTT
CDR3: CASSKGRQGWNTEAFF

J: TRBJ2-7
D: NA
V: TRBV5-5
size: NA
DNA: TGTGCCAGCAGCTTGGTGGGGGGCCAACGCTCCTACGAGCAGTACTTC
CDR3: CASSLVGGQRSYEQYF

J: TRBJ2-7
D: TRBD2
V: TRBV6-5
size: NA
DNA: TGTGCCAGCAGTTACATAGCGGGGGGGCCGTACGAGCAGTACTTC
CDR3: CASSYIAGGPYEQYF

J: TRBJ2-5
D: NA
V: TRBV20-1
size: once
DNA: TGCAGTGCTAGTCTTTATGCTGAGACCCAGTACTTC
CDR3: CSASLYAETQYF

J: TRBJ1-1
D: NA
V: TRBV19
size: NA
DNA: TGTGCCAGTAGTAGGCAGGGGCGCTTCACTGAAGCTTTCTTT
CDR3: CASSRQGRFTEAFF

J: TRBJ1-1
D: NA
V: TRBV13
size: few
DNA: TGTGCCAGCAGCTTACCGAGGGTTACTGAAGCTTTCTTT
CDR3: CASSLPRVTEAFF

J: TRBJ1-2
D: NA
V: TRBV10-2
size: NA
DNA: TGCGCCAGCAGTGAAAGGTACTATGGCTACACCTTC
CDR3: CASSERYYGYTF

J: TRBJ2-7
D: NA
V: TRBV7-9
size: NA
DNA: TGTGCCAGCAGCCAAAGACAGGCTACCGGGGGGAGGGAGCAGTACTTC
CDR3: CASSQRQATGGREQYF

J: TRBJ2-1
D: TRBD2
V: TRBV7-8
size: NA
DNA: TGTGCCAGCAGCCGCAGCGGGGGTAACTACAATGAGCAGTTCTTC
CDR3: CASSRSGGNYNEQFF

J: TRBJ2-1
D: NA
V: TRBV9
size: NA
DNA: TGTGCCAGCAGCACCCCACTTTCCCATAGCTCCTACAATGAGCAGTTCTTC
CDR3: CASSTPLSHSSYNEQFF

J: TRBJ2-7
D: NA
V: TRBV6-2/TRBV6-3
size: NA
DNA: TGTGCCAGCAGTTACGGTTCCTCCCCCTACGTGGAGCAGTACTTC
CDR3: CASSYGSSPYVEQYF

J: TRBJ1-1
D: NA
V: TRBV6-1
size: few
DNA: TGTGCCAGCAGTGATATTATGAACACTGAAGCTTTCTTT
CDR3: CASSDIMNTEAFF

J: TRBJ2-1
D: TRBD2
V: TRBV6-2/TRBV6-3
size: NA
DNA: TGTGCCAGCAGTTCCTTAGCGGGGGGTCCCAGGGATGAGCAGTTCTTC
CDR3: CASSSLAGGPRDEQFF

J: TRBJ2-7
D: TRBD1
V: TRBV4-3
size: NA
DNA: TGCGCCAGCAGCCAAGCGAGGGACAGGCACGAGCAGTACTTC
CDR3: CASSQARDRHEQYF

J: TRBJ1-2
D: TRBD1
V: TRBV28
size: once
DNA: TGTGCCAGCAGTTTAGGACAGGGTAATGGCTACACCTTC
CDR3: CASSLGQGNGYTF

J: TRBJ2-5
D: NA
V: TRBV7-2
size: NA
DNA: TGTGCCAGCAGCTTAGCTTCAGCGTGGGAGACCCAGTACTTC
CDR3: CASSLASAWETQYF

J: TRBJ1-1
D: NA
V: TRBV7-9
size: once
DNA: TGTGCCAGCAGCTTAGTTGGGGGGTCTACTGAAGCTTTCTTT
CDR3: CASSLVGGSTEAFF

J: TRBJ2-7
D: TRBD1
V: TRBV19
size: once
DNA: TGTGCCAGTAGCCCCACTCCGGGACAGGGATACGAGCAGTACTTC
CDR3: CASSPTPGQGYEQYF

J: TRBJ1-1
D: NA
V: TRBV29-1
size: NA
DNA: TGCAGCGTTCTGGGAACTGAAGCTTTCTTT
CDR3: CSVLGTEAFF

J: TRBJ2-7
D: TRBD1
V: TRBV30
size: once
DNA: TGTGCCTGGAGTGTTTCCAGGACAGGGGGCTACGAGCAGTACTTC
CDR3: CAWSVSRTGGYEQYF

J: TRBJ1-3
D: NA
V: TRBV7-2
size: NA
DNA: TGTGCCAGCAGCTTAGTCGGTGGAAACCTGGGCGGAAACACCATATATTTT
CDR3: CASSLVGGNLGGNTIYF

J: TRBJ2-5
D: NA
V: TRBV7-9
size: NA
DNA: TGTGCCAGCAGTCGGGGTCAAGAGACCCAGTACTTC
CDR3: CASSRGQETQYF

J: TRBJ2-5
D: TRBD2
V: TRBV5-1
size: NA
DNA: TGCGCCAGCAGCTACGGACTAGCGGCTACACAAGAGACCCAGTACTTC
CDR3: CASSYGLAATQETQYF

J: TRBJ2-3
D: TRBD2
V: TRBV9
size: NA
DNA: TGTGCCAGCAGCGTTTTAGGACTAGCGGGGGGGCACCGAGATACGCAGTATTTT
CDR3: CASSVLGLAGGHRDTQYF

J: TRBJ2-5
D: NA
V: TRBV7-2
size: NA
DNA: TGTGCCAGCAGCACCCGGCAAGGGACACCACAAGAGACCCAGTACTTC
CDR3: CASSTRQGTPQETQYF

J: TRBJ2-1
D: NA
V: TRBV6-5
size: NA
DNA: TGTGCCAGCACCTTAGGACAGACATACAATGAGCAGTTCTTC
CDR3: CASTLGQTYNEQFF

J: TRBJ1-4
D: NA
V: TRBV18
size: once
DNA: TGTGCCAGCTCACGAACCGGTGCAACTAATGAAAAACTGTTTTTT
CDR3: CASSRTGATNEKLFF

J: TRBJ2-7
D: NA
V: TRBV7-2
size: NA
DNA: TGTGCCAGCAGCTTAGAAATCGTACAGGAGACCTACGAGCAGTACTTC
CDR3: CASSLEIVQETYEQYF

J: TRBJ2-7
D: TRBD2
V: TRBV7-2
size: once
DNA: TGTGCCAGCCAAATTGGGGCCAGCGGGAGCAACTACGAGCAGTACTTC
CDR3: CASQIGASGSNYEQYF

J: TRBJ2-7
D: TRBD1
V: TRBV27
size: NA
DNA: TGTGCCAGCAGCCACAACCCCCGGGACAGGGGTTCCTACGAGCAGTACTTC
CDR3: CASSHNPRDRGSYEQYF

J: TRBJ1-1
D: NA
V: TRBV5-6
size: once
DNA: TGTGCCAGCAGCTTGAACAGGGTCTTGATGAACACTGAAGCTTTCTTT
CDR3: CASSLNRVLMNTEAFF

J: TRBJ1-2
D: NA
V: TRBV6-6
size: NA
DNA: TGTGCCAGCAGTGACCCGGCAGGGAGGGGCTATGGCTACACCTTC
CDR3: CASSDPAGRGYGYTF

J: TRBJ1-2
D: NA
V: TRBV28
size: few
DNA: TGTGCCAGCAGGACGAATGGCTACACCTTC
CDR3: CASRTNGYTF

J: TRBJ1-2
D: NA
V: TRBV6-2/TRBV6-3
size: once
DNA: TGTGCCAGCAGCGAGGGGAACTATGGCTACACCTTC
CDR3: CASSEGNYGYTF